This T cell receptor beta chain was identified in a study of CD8 T cell repertoires and HIV-1 epitope variants. Study context: Controls included no peptide, Ebola AY9 epitope, and a CMV, EBV, flu pool. Tested: three Gag epitope families, Nef HW9 and YT9. Enriched T cells were co-cultured with equal numbers of autologous T cell-negative antigen-presenting cells. Study results and caveats: Nef KF9 drew 4 to 6 clonotypes and HW9 one, without TAALDMSHF responses.

Sequencing used immunoSEQ multiplex PCR; TCRdb keeps in-frame clones, though not all of them. The table includes a few thousand clones, roughly two thirds detected once. As regards this clone: No antigen is known for it.

Germline V lookup: CDR1 MDHEN, CDR2 SYDVKM. The V gene lost 7 bases and the J gene lost 3 bases, with 13 bases spanning the gap. There are 13 residues in the CDR3. Sequencing was done on a sample of cultured CD8+ T cells derived from PBMCs. This clonotype was sampled from a male donor with HIV. This chain connects TRBV28 to TRBJ2-7; possibly TRBD2 for D (5 bases). The CDR3 bases are TGTGCCAGCAACGGTGGACTCATCTACGAGCAGTACTTC. Translating gives CASNGGLIYEQYF. The variable domain in full, with the rest retrieved from reference TRBV28 and TRBJ2-7, is DVKVTQSSRYLVKRTGEKVFLECVQDMDHENMFWYRQDPGLGLRLIYFSYDVKMKEKGDIPEGYSVSREKKERFSLILESASTNQTSMYLCASNGGLIYEQYFGPGTRLTVT.